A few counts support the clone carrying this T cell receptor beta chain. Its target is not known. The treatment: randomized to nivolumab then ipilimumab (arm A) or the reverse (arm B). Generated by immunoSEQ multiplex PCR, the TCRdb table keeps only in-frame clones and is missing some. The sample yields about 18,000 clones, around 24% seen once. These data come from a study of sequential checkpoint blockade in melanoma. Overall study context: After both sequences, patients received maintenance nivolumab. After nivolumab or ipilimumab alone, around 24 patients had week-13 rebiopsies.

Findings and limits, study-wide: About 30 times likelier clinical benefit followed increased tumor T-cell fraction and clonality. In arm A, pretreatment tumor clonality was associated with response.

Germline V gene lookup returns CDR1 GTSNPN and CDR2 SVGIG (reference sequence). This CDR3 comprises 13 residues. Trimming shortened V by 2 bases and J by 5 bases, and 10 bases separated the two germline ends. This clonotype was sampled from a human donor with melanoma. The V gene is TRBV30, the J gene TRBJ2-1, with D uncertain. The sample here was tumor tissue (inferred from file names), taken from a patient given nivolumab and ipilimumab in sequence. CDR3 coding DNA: TGTGCCTGGAGTCCAGAGCTAAACAATGAGCAGTTCTTC. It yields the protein CAWSPELNNEQFF.